These T cell receptor beta chains were read from a single sample in a study of T-cell reconstitution after alpha-beta-depleted transplantation in children. Using its own MiXCR run on the PCR reads, TCRdb lists one record per CDR3 protein. Among about 400,000 distinct CDR3 sequences listed, roughly 17% were seen once. Sequencing used PBMCs, mostly from graft donor cells, obtained 360 days after TCRalphabeta/CD19-depleted stem cell transplant. These receptors all stem from a boy in the first two years of life who had a stem cell transplant for Wiskott-Aldrich syndrome, so the T cells may come from the graft donor. CDR3s include the opening cysteine and the closing phenylalanine or tryptophan. Fields, in order: V gene, J gene, clone size, D gene, CDR3 protein, CDR3 DNA. A D gene is named only where the DNA matches it firmly. Clone size is not always given. Where it is, it says once, few, many or a class for expanded clones.

V gene: TRBV4-1; J gene: TRBJ2-7; clone size: once; D gene: .; CDR3 protein: CASSQAEGFSSYGQYF; CDR3 DNA: TGCGCCAGCAGCCAAGCGGAGGGCTTTAGCTCCTACGGGCAGTACTTC
V gene: TRBV5-1; J gene: TRBJ2-1; clone size: .; D gene: TRBD2; CDR3 protein: CASRKLAGGLNEQFF; CDR3 DNA: TGCGCCAGCCGCAAACTAGCGGGAGGACTCAATGAGCAGTTCTTC
V gene: TRBV9; J gene: TRBJ2-1; clone size: few; D gene: TRBD2; CDR3 protein: CASSPEKGGGASYNEQFF; CDR3 DNA: TGTGCCAGCAGCCCTGAGAAGGGCGGGGGGGCATCCTACAATGAGCAGTTCTTC
V gene: TRBV30; J gene: TRBJ2-7; clone size: few; D gene: TRBD1; CDR3 protein: CAWSVWTGGEQYF; CDR3 DNA: TGTGCCTGGAGTGTTTGGACAGGGGGCGAGCAGTACTTC
V gene: TRBV6-1; J gene: TRBJ2-7; clone size: .; D gene: TRBD1; CDR3 protein: CASSPWTGGLDEQYF; CDR3 DNA: TGTGCCAGCAGTCCCTGGACAGGGGGCTTGGACGAGCAGTACTTC
V gene: TRBV20-1; J gene: TRBJ2-1; clone size: many; D gene: .; CDR3 protein: CSARARMEGGNEQFF; CDR3 DNA: TGCAGTGCTAGAGCAAGGATGGAGGGTGGCAATGAGCAGTTCTTC
V gene: TRBV5-4; J gene: TRBJ2-3; clone size: few; D gene: TRBD2; CDR3 protein: CASSGTSGGLRTDTQYF; CDR3 DNA: TGTGCCAGCAGCGGCACTAGCGGGGGACTTCGCACAGATACGCAGTATTTT
V gene: TRBV20-1; J gene: TRBJ2-2; clone size: .; D gene: .; CDR3 protein: CSASKVAVTGELFF; CDR3 DNA: TGCAGTGCTAGCAAGGTAGCGGTCACCGGGGAGCTGTTTTTT
V gene: TRBV10-3; J gene: TRBJ2-5; clone size: few; D gene: TRBD2; CDR3 protein: CATNPSGGRETQYF; CDR3 DNA: TGTGCCACCAACCCTAGCGGGGGGCGAGAGACCCAGTACTTC
V gene: TRBV5-1; J gene: TRBJ2-5; clone size: few; D gene: TRBD1; CDR3 protein: CASSLAAGGVETQYF; CDR3 DNA: TGCGCCAGCAGCTTGGCGGCAGGGGGCGTAGAGACCCAGTACTTC
V gene: TRBV3-1; J gene: TRBJ2-5; clone size: few; D gene: .; CDR3 protein: CASSPTLYQETQYF; CDR3 DNA: TGTGCCAGCAGCCCAACACTGTACCAAGAGACCCAGTACTTC
V gene: TRBV12-3/TRBV12-4; J gene: TRBJ2-1; clone size: few; D gene: .; CDR3 protein: CASSLADYPYNEQFF; CDR3 DNA: TGTGCCAGCAGTTTAGCAGACTATCCCTACAATGAGCAGTTCTTC
V gene: TRBV9; J gene: TRBJ2-7; clone size: few; D gene: TRBD2; CDR3 protein: CASSVQAGNSYEQYF; CDR3 DNA: TGTGCCAGCAGCGTCCAAGCGGGAAATAGCTACGAGCAGTACTTC
V gene: TRBV20-1; J gene: TRBJ2-7; clone size: .; D gene: TRBD2; CDR3 protein: CSAHIQRGLAGSYEQYF; CDR3 DNA: TGCAGTGCTCACATACAAAGGGGACTAGCGGGGTCCTACGAGCAGTACTTC
V gene: TRBV7-9; J gene: TRBJ1-6; clone size: .; D gene: TRBD1; CDR3 protein: CASSLSDRVNSPLHF; CDR3 DNA: TGTGCCAGCAGCCTGTCCGACAGGGTGAATTCACCCCTCCACTTT
V gene: TRBV20-1; J gene: TRBJ1-1; clone size: .; D gene: .; CDR3 protein: CSARDWGEAFF; CDR3 DNA: TGCAGTGCTAGAGATTGGGGTGAAGCTTTCTTT
V gene: TRBV7-8; J gene: TRBJ1-1; clone size: few; D gene: TRBD1; CDR3 protein: CASSFGQGSTEAFF; CDR3 DNA: TGTGCCAGCAGCTTCGGACAGGGGAGCACTGAAGCTTTCTTT
V gene: TRBV19; J gene: TRBJ1-2; clone size: .; D gene: .; CDR3 protein: CASSIDPTGFGYGYTF; CDR3 DNA: TGTGCCAGTAGTATTGACCCGACAGGATTCGGCTATGGCTACACCTTC
V gene: TRBV11-1; J gene: TRBJ2-5; clone size: few; D gene: .; CDR3 protein: CASSHDQEETQYF; CDR3 DNA: TGTGCCAGCAGTCATGACCAGGAGGAGACCCAGTACTTC
V gene: TRBV5-1; J gene: TRBJ2-5; clone size: few; D gene: TRBD1; CDR3 protein: CASSFYLPGQGWETQYF; CDR3 DNA: TGCGCCAGCAGCTTCTACCTACCGGGACAGGGTTGGGAGACCCAGTACTTC
V gene: TRBV3-1; J gene: TRBJ2-3; clone size: .; D gene: TRBD2; CDR3 protein: CASSLQRGTADTQYF; CDR3 DNA: TGTGCCAGCAGCCTCCAGCGGGGGACCGCAGATACGCAGTATTTT
V gene: TRBV6-1; J gene: TRBJ2-4; clone size: .; D gene: .; CDR3 protein: CASRENGVAKNIQYF; CDR3 DNA: TGTGCCAGCAGGGAGAACGGAGTAGCCAAAAACATTCAGTACTTC
V gene: TRBV4-3; J gene: TRBJ1-6; clone size: .; D gene: .; CDR3 protein: CASSQGLEKSPLHF; CDR3 DNA: TGCGCCAGCAGCCAAGGGTTAGAGAAATCACCCCTCCACTTT
V gene: TRBV6-5; J gene: TRBJ2-7; clone size: .; D gene: .; CDR3 protein: CASSYARGDYEQYF; CDR3 DNA: TGTGCCAGCAGTTACGCCCGGGGCGACTACGAGCAGTACTTC
V gene: TRBV7-8; J gene: TRBJ2-7; clone size: .; D gene: TRBD1; CDR3 protein: CASSLEDRIYEQYF; CDR3 DNA: TGTGCCAGCAGCTTAGAGGACAGGATCTACGAGCAGTACTTC
V gene: TRBV20-1; J gene: TRBJ2-5; clone size: .; D gene: .; CDR3 protein: CSARDPRRSETQYF; CDR3 DNA: TGCAGTGCTAGAGACCCCCGGAGGTCAGAGACCCAGTACTTC